The clone carrying this TCR beta chain was seen ten or more times. The data stem from a study of neurological immune-mediated disorders. 5'RACE with 10-nucleotide random UMIs generated the cDNA. A single run covered 15-18 subjects with over 180 million TCR-beta sequences. A single record per CDR3 protein comes from TCRdb applying MiXCR to the 5' RACE reads. The data contain fewer than 60,000 distinct CDR3 sequences, 9% to 12% of them singletons. The source of this sequence is a man aged 70-80 years with HTLV-1-associated myelopathy (HAM/TSP). Specimen: PBMCs.

CDR3: CASRFAGGRETQYF. CDR3 nucleotides: TGCGCCAGCAGATTCGCGGGAGGGCGAGAGACCCAGTACTTC. This chain joins TRBV5-1 and TRBJ2-5, with 9 bases that match TRBD2. There are 14 residues in the CDR3. CDR1 SGHRS and CDR2 YFSETQ come from the germline V gene. After removal of 5 bases from V and 4 bases from J, the junction contained 6 bases not matched to a gene.